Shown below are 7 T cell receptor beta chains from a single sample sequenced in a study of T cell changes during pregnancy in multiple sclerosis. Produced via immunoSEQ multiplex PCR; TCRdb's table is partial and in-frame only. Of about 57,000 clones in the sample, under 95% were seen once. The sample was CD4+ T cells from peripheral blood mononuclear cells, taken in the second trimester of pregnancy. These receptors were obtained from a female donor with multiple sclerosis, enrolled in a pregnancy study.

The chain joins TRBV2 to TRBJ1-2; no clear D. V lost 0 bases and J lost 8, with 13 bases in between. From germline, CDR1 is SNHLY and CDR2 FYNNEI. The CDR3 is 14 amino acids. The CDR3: CASSEAKRAGGYTF. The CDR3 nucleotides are TGTGCCAGCAGTGAAGCGAAGCGGGCGGGAGGCTACACCTTC.

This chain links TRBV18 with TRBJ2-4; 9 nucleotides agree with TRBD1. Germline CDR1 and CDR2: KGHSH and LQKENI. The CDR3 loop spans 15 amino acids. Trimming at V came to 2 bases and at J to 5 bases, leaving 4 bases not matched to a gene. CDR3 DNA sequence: TGTGCCAGCTCACCAAGCGGGACAGGGCAAAACATTCAGTACTTC. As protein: CASSPSGTGQNIQYF. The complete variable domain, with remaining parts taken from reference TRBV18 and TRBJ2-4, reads NAGVMQNPRHLVRRRGQEARLRCSPMKGHSHVYWYRQLPEEGLKFMVYLQKENIIDESGMPKERFSAEFPKEGPSILRIQQVVRGDSAAYFCASSPSGTGQNIQYFGAGTRLSVL.

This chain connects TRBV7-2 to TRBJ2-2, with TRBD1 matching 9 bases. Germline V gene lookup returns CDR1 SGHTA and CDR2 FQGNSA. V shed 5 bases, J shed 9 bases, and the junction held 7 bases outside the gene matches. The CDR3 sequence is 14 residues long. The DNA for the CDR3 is TGTGCCAGCAGCCCCGGGACAGGGACCCGGGAGCTGTTTTTT. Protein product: CASSPGTGTRELFF. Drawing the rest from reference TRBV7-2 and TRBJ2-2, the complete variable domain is GAGVSQSPSNKVTEKGKDVELRCDPISGHTALYWYRQSLGQGLEFLIYFQGNSAPDKSGLPSDRFSAERTGGSVSTLTIQRTQQEDSAVYLCASSPGTGTRELFFGEGSRLTVL.

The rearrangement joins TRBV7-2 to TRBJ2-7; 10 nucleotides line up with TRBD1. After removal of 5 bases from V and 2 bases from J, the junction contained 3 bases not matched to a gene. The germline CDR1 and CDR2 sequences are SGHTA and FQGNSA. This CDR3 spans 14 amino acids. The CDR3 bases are TGTGCCAGCAGCAAGGGGACAGGGGCCTACGAGCAGTACTTC. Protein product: CASSKGTGAYEQYF.

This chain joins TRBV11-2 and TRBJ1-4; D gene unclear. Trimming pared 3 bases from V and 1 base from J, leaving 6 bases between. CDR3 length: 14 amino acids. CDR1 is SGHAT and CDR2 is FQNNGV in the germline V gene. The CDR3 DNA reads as TGTGCCAGCAGCTTCGGGATAACTAATGAAAAACTGTTTTTT. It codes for CASSFGITNEKLFF.

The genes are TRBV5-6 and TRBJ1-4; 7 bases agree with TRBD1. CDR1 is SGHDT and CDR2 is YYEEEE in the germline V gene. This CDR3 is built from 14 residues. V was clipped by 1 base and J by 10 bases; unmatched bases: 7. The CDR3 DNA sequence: TGTGCCAGCAGCTTGTCGACCCCAGGGGGAAAACTGTTTTTT. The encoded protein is CASSLSTPGGKLFF.

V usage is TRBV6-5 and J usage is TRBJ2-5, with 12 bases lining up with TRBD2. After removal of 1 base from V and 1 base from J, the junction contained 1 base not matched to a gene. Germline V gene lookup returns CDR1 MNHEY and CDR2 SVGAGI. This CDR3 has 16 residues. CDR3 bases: TGTGCCAGCAGTTACTGGGGACTAGCGGGCCAAGAGACCCAGTACTTC. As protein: CASSYWGLAGQETQYF.